The TCR beta chain under discussion was sequenced for a study of blood T cell repertoires in COVID-19. Study-level information: Some COVID-19 samples were acute and others convalescent; all came from the United States, Italy and Spain. T cells, B-cell-depleted T cells, or PBMCs supplied cDNA or gDNA.

This CDR3 contains 14 residues. Germline values: CDR1 SGHAT, CDR2 FQNNGV. V was pared by 1 base and J by 5 bases, with 11 bases between. Original handling: Amplifying reference gene primers gave estimates of nucleated cell counts. The assay was immunoSEQ multiplex PCR, and TCRdb's table has in-frame clones only and misses some. The V and J calls and clone size are taken from that table; D and trimming were inferred from the DNA. The sample holds fewer than 80,000 clones, roughly nine tenths seen once. What was sequenced was peripheral blood. The origin of this receptor is a man under 40 with acute or convalescent COVID-19. V usage is TRBV11-2 and J usage is TRBJ2-5; the D is unclear. The CDR3 region is CASSLAGPWETQYF. CDR3 DNA sequence: TGTGCCAGCAGCTTAGCGGGTCCGTGGGAGACCCAGTACTTC.